What follows are 23 T cell receptor beta chains derived from one specimen sequenced in a study of T cells in Graves' hyperthyroidism and ophthalmopathy. What was amplified from RNA transcripts were TCR beta CDR3 regions. HTBI primers were the set used in a first-round RT-PCR of the TCR CDR3. TCRdb analysed the multiplex PCR reads with MiXCR anew, one entry per CDR3 protein. The sample records around 420,000 distinct CDR3 sequences, approximately 14% being singletons. Material for sequencing was blood. The receptors originated from a woman between 18 and 29 years old with Graves' hyperthyroidism.

This chain joins TRBV2 and TRBJ2-2; D not certain. V lost 6 bases and J lost 8, with 10 bases in between. Germline V lookup: CDR1 SNHLY, CDR2 FYNNEI. This CDR3 is 12 amino acids long. CDR3 bases: TGTGCCAGCAGCTACGAGGCGGGGGAGCTGTTTTTT. Translated, it gives CASSYEAGELFF.

This clonotype was observed at least ten times. The DNA for the CDR3 is TGCAGCGTTTTAGGACAAAACACCGGGGAGCTGTTTTTT. This encodes CSVLGQNTGELFF. The chain is built from TRBV29-1 and TRBJ2-2, with D possibly matching TRBD1 (5 bases). Per the germline V gene, CDR1 is SQVTM and CDR2 is ANQGSEA. The CDR3 has 13 amino acids. V was trimmed by 5 bases and J by 2 bases, leaving 9 bases between them.

This clonotype was seen many times. The CDR3 spells CSAPRPGTDTQYF. Written as DNA, the CDR3 is TGCAGTGCTCCCCGGCCGGGCACAGATACGCAGTATTTT. The chain uses TRBV20-1 and TRBJ2-3; D not certain. The CDR3 consists of 13 residues. In germline, CDR1 is DFQATT, CDR2 SNEGSKA (reference sequence). Trimming removed 5 bases from V and 1 base from J, with 10 bases in between.

Here the CDR3 DNA reads TGCAGTGCTAGTTGGACAGGGACCTACGAGCAGTACTTC. Its protein product is CSASWTGTYEQYF. The V call is TRBV20-1, the J call TRBJ2-7, with 8 nucleotides matching TRBD1. The CDR3 has 13 residues. Trimming took 3 bases from V and 2 from J; bases not matched to a gene: 3. Per germline, CDR1 DFQATT and CDR2 SNEGSKA (reference sequence).

Many counts were recorded for this clonotype. CDR3 sequence (DNA): TGTGCCAGCTCAATCGCAGGGGGACTCAATGAGCAGTTCTTC. Its translation: CASSIAGGLNEQFF. This chain uses TRBV18 with TRBJ2-1; TRBD1 is a possible D gene (7 bases). Germline CDR1 reads KGHSH; CDR2 reads LQKENI. The V and J ends lost 5 bases and 6 bases respectively, with 14 bases between them. CDR3 length equals 14 residues.

This clonotype was counted at least ten times. The V call is TRBV6-1, the J call TRBJ1-1; D is unclear. Germline assignment: CDR1 MNHNS and CDR2 SASEGT. V lost 4 bases and J lost 0, with 9 bases in between. The CDR3 has 14 amino acids. The CDR3 coding sequence is TGTGCCAGCAGTGCCCGGACGATGAACACTGAAGCTTTCTTT. It codes for CASSARTMNTEAFF.

This clonotype was counted many times. This sequence joins TRBV9 and TRBJ2-2, with TRBD2 identical over 11 bases. V shed 3 bases, J shed 5 bases, and the junction held 9 bases outside the gene matches. CDR1 and CDR2 (germline): SGDLS, YYNGEE. This CDR3 comprises 17 residues. The CDR3 sequence: CASSATSGDAGTGELFF. The CDR3, as DNA: TGTGCCAGCAGCGCGACTAGCGGGGACGCGGGAACCGGGGAGCTGTTTTTT.

Details on this clonotype: It may be a read error: a sequence one base away is much more abundant. This CDR3 is CTSSYSGGADYGYTF. The CDR3 bases are TGTACCAGCAGTTACTCTGGGGGCGCGGACTATGGCTACACCTTC. This chain joins TRBV6-2 or TRBV6-3 and TRBJ1-2; possible D gene TRBD1, 6 bases. Germline values: CDR1 MNHEY, CDR2 SVGEGT. The CDR3 length is 15 residues.

A remark on this clonotype: A read error may explain this, as a much larger clone is one base away. The chain carries TRBV6-4 and TRBJ2-7, with a weak D call TRBD1 (6 bases). This CDR3 contains 13 residues. The V gene's germline CDR1 is MRHNA and CDR2 SNTAGT. CDR3 sequence reads: CASMGTQTYGQYF. In DNA form, the CDR3 reads TGTGCCAGCATGGGGACACAGACCTACGGGCAGTACTTC.

This clonotype was counted a few times. V is TRBV11-3 and J is TRBJ1-1, with 10 bases identical to TRBD1. This CDR3 contains 13 residues. Trimming cost V 8 bases and J 3 bases; bases outside gene matches: 3. The germline gives CDR1 SGHNT, CDR2 YENEEA. The CDR3 nucleotides read TGTGCCAGCGGGACAGGGGTGCACACTGAAGCTTTCTTT. The encoded protein is CASGTGVHTEAFF.

This clonotype was observed many times. This chain connects TRBV5-1 to TRBJ1-2; possible D gene TRBD1, 5 bases. V was pared by 4 bases and J by 3 bases, with 28 bases between. Germline V gene data show CDR1 as SGHRS and CDR2 as YFSETQ. CDR3 length: 19 amino acids. This chain's CDR3 is CASSPHWALLDKPHYGYTF. CDR3 DNA: TGCGCCAGCAGCCCCCACTGGGCCCTCCTGGACAAACCCCACTATGGCTACACCTTC.

This clonotype has just a few counts. A read error is possible here, since a much larger clone lies one base away. The V call is TRBV9, the J call TRBJ2-3; 7 positions match TRBD2. V gave up 2 bases and J gave up 4 bases; unmatched junction bases: 4. CDR1 is SGDLS, CDR2 YYNGEE, per germline. This CDR3 spans 14 amino acids. Written as DNA, the CDR3 is TGTGCCAGCAGCGTGGGGGGGAGGCCAGATACGCAGTATTTT. Protein product: CASSVGGRPDTQYF. The full variable domain, rest sourced from reference TRBV9 and TRBJ2-3, is DSGVTQTPKHLITATGQRVTLRCSPRSGDLSVYWYQQSLDQGLQFLIQYYNGEERAKGNILERFSAQQFPDLHSELNLSSLELGDSALYFCASSVGGRPDTQYFGPGTRLTVL.

In this sample, this clonotype turned up many times. V usage is TRBV10-3 and J usage is TRBJ1-5; 11 nucleotides line up with TRBD1. Germline assignment: CDR1 ENHRY and CDR2 SYGVKD. The junction had 7 bases not matched to a gene; V was cut back by 9 bases and J by 6 bases. The CDR3 runs 14 residues. CDR3 residues: CAIGGTGGFQPQHF. Here the CDR3 DNA reads TGTGCCATAGGAGGGACAGGGGGTTTTCAGCCCCAGCATTTT.

This clonotype was recorded many times. The chain joins TRBV6-2 or TRBV6-3 to TRBJ2-1; TRBD2 agrees at 10 bases. The CDR3 has 15 amino acids. Germline assignment: CDR1 MNHEY and CDR2 SVGEGT. Trimming cost V 7 bases and J 6 bases; bases outside gene matches: 9. This chain's CDR3 is CASTNRLAGVNEQFF. DNA of the CDR3: TGTGCCAGCACCAACAGGCTAGCGGGGGTCAATGAGCAGTTCTTC.

The sample holds many counts of this clonotype. The chain carries TRBV2 and TRBJ2-3; D gene ambiguous. Trimming removed 7 bases at V and 0 bases at J, with 5 bases between. Germline V gene lookup returns CDR1 SNHLY and CDR2 FYNNEI. The CDR3 length is 12 residues. The CDR3 loop is CASKQSTDTQYF. CDR3 nucleotide sequence: TGTGCCAGCAAACAGAGCACAGATACGCAGTATTTT.

This clonotype showed up many times. The chain uses TRBV6-1 and TRBJ1-6; 9 nucleotides line up with TRBD1. CDR1 and CDR2 (germline): MNHNS, SASEGT. With 8 bases clipped from V and 6 bases from J, the junction kept 8 bases outside the gene matches. The CDR3 is 15 amino acids. The DNA for the CDR3 is TGTGCCAGCGCGAGGGGACAGGGCTCTAATTCACCCCTCCACTTT. Amino acids: CASARGQGSNSPLHF.

There are many counts of this clonotype. The chain joins TRBV24-1 to TRBJ2-7; 9 bases align to TRBD1. In germline, CDR1 is KGHDR, CDR2 SFDVKD. The CDR3 totals 11 residues. J gave up 7 bases and V 9 bases, and 3 bases lay outside the gene matches. The CDR3 bases are TGTGCCACCGGACAGGGGACTGAGCAGTACTTC. Protein sequence: CATGQGTEQYF.

There are a few counts of this clonotype. The chain combines TRBV9 with TRBJ2-1; D gene uncertain. The CDR3 is 13 amino acids. V was clipped by 1 base and J by 5 bases, with 7 bases between them. Germline V gives CDR1 SGDLS, CDR2 YYNGEE. The CDR3 DNA is TGTGCCAGCAGCGTAAGGGCCGACAATGAGCAGTTCTTC. Amino acid sequence: CASSVRADNEQFF.

This clonotype was counted at least ten times. V gene TRBV7-2 combines with J gene TRBJ2-5; perhaps TRBD2 as D (6 bases). Germline CDR1 reads SGHTA; CDR2 reads FQGNSA. The CDR3 has 14 residues. Deletions cut 5 bases from V and 4 bases from J, with 14 bases between. The CDR3 here is CASSAWGEGETQYF. CDR3 bases: TGTGCCAGCAGCGCTTGGGGGGAAGGAGAGACCCAGTACTTC.

The chain links TRBV3-1 to TRBJ2-7, with D possibly TRBD1 on 6 matching bases. V was cut by 6 bases and J by 2 bases, with 17 bases left in between. The germline CDR1 and CDR2 sequences are LGHDT and YNNKEL (reference sequence). This CDR3 is 15 amino acids long. This CDR3 is CASSERLGDTYEQYF. The CDR3 DNA reads as TGTGCCAGCAGTGAAAGGTTAGGGGACACCTACGAGCAGTACTTC.

This clonotype was recorded many times. The chain has TRBV18 and TRBJ2-3; D gene uncertain. V was clipped by 3 bases and J by 0 bases, with 7 bases between them. Germline lookup yields CDR1 KGHSH and CDR2 LQKENI. The CDR3 loop spans 14 amino acids. The CDR3 DNA follows: TGTGCCAGCTCACCTGAGAGAAGCACAGATACGCAGTATTTT. It codes for CASSPERSTDTQYF.

This clonotype has at least ten counts. The V call is TRBV28, the J call TRBJ2-1; 10 bases are a match to TRBD1. The CDR3 length is 14 residues. Trimming took 8 bases from V and 10 from J; bases not matched to a gene: 11. Germline CDR1 reads MDHEN; CDR2 reads SYDVKM. CDR3 DNA sequence: TGTGCCAGCTTAACCCGGGGACAGGGGTGGGAGCAGTTCTTC. It specifies CASLTRGQGWEQFF. Based on the CDR3 plus reference TRBV28 and TRBJ2-1, the full variable domain is DVKVTQSSRYLVKRTGEKVFLECVQDMDHENMFWYRQDPGLGLRLIYFSYDVKMKEKGDIPEGYSVSREKKERFSLILESASTNQTSMYLCASLTRGQGWEQFFGPGTRLTVL.

This clonotype was picked up a small number of times. The rearrangement joins TRBV5-1 to TRBJ2-7, with 10 bases fitting TRBD1. Germline values: CDR1 SGHRS, CDR2 YFSETQ. The CDR3 is 15 residues long. V lost 4 bases and J lost 3; bases outside the gene matches: 7. CDR3 DNA sequence: TGCGCCAGCAGCGGGGGGACAGGGGACTACTACGAGCAGTACTTC. Its protein is CASSGGTGDYYEQYF.